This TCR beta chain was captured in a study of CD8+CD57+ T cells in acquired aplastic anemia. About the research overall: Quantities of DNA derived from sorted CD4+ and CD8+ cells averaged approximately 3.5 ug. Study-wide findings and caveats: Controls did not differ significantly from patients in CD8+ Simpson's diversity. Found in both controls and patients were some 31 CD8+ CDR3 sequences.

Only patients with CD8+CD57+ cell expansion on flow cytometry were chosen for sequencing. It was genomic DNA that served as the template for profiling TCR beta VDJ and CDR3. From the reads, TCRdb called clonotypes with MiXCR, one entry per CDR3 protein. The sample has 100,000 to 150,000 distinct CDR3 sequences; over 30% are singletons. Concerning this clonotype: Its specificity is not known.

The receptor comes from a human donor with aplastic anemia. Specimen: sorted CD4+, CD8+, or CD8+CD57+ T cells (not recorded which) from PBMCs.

This CDR3 is CAISEGPRVLGKTF. In nucleotides, the CDR3 is TGTGCCATCAGTGAAGGACCTCGGGTGCTGGGGAAGACCTTC. The chain links TRBV10-3 to TRBJ1-2; D unclear. Germline values: CDR1 ENHRY, CDR2 SYGVKD. The V gene lost 3 bases and the J gene lost 14 bases, with 22 bases spanning the gap. The CDR3 has 14 residues.